The 3 T cell receptor beta chains listed next were all sequenced from one sample in a study of T cell responses to AZD1222 COVID-19 vaccine. TCRdb keeps only in-frame clones here, not all; method: immunoSEQ multiplex PCR. This table has approximately 89,000 clones, roughly 90% appearing once. Source: peripheral blood, taken on day 0 of AZD1222 vaccination. These receptors originate from an adult in good health.

The chain carries TRBV5-4 and TRBJ2-1, with a possible D match to TRBD2 (7 bases). The CDR3 extends over 15 amino acids. Germline CDR1 is SGHNT and CDR2 is YYREEE (reference sequence). V lost 2 bases and J 6 bases, leaving 15 bases between the germline ends. The CDR3 region has the DNA TGTGCCAGCAGCTTACCCCCCGGGGGGCGCAATGAGCAGTTCTTC. Encoded protein: CASSLPPGGRNEQFF.

V usage is TRBV19 and J usage is TRBJ2-2; TRBD2 might be the D (7 bases). Trimming cost V 3 bases and J 7 bases, with 15 bases left between them. Germline CDR1 and CDR2: LNHDA and SQIVND (reference sequence). The CDR3 contains 15 residues. The CDR3 loop reads CASSIQGGGIGELFF. Here the CDR3 DNA reads TGTGCCAGTAGTATCCAGGGAGGGGGGATCGGGGAGCTGTTTTTT. The entire variable domain, with the rest obtained from reference TRBV19 and TRBJ2-2, is as follows: DGGITQSPKYLFRKEGQNVTLSCEQNLNHDAMYWYRQDPGQGLRLIYYSQIVNDFQKGDIAEGYSVSREKKESFPLTVTSAQKNPTAFYLCASSIQGGGIGELFFGEGSRLTVL.

The V gene is TRBV11-2, the J gene TRBJ1-1; TRBD1 matches at 8 bases. CDR3 length: 14 residues. V gave up 1 base and J gave up 11 bases; unmatched junction bases: 9. Germline CDR1 is SGHAT and CDR2 is FQNNGV. Here the CDR3 reads CASSLGDRSSLAFF. CDR3 in DNA: TGTGCCAGCAGCTTAGGGGACAGGTCATCGCTCGCTTTCTTT.